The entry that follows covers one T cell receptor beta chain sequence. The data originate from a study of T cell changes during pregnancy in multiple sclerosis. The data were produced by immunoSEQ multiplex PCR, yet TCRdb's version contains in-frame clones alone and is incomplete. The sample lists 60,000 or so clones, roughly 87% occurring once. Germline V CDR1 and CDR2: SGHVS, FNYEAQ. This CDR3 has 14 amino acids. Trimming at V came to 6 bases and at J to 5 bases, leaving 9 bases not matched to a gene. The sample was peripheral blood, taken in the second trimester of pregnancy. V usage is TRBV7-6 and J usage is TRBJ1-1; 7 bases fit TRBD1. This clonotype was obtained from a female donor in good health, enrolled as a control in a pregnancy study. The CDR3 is CASRPYRGETEAFF. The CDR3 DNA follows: TGTGCCAGCAGACCTTACAGGGGAGAGACTGAAGCTTTCTTT.